These 28 T cell receptor beta chains originate from one sample sequenced in a study of T cells in Graves' hyperthyroidism and ophthalmopathy. The CDR3 regions of TCR beta were amplified from RNA transcripts. First-round RT-PCR with HTBI primers amplified the TCR CDR3 region. TCRdb reanalysed the multiplex PCR reads using MiXCR and keeps one entry per CDR3 protein. The data hold under 300,000 distinct CDR3 sequences, with approximately 15% observed a single time. The sample was blood. Receptors were obtained from a woman in her thirties or forties with Graves' hyperthyroidism that later progressed to Graves' ophthalmopathy.

This clonotype was seen many times. The genes are TRBV19 and TRBJ1-1, with a possible D match to TRBD1 (5 bases). Trimming pared 4 bases from V and 5 bases from J, leaving 20 bases between. The germline CDR1 and CDR2 sequences are LNHDA and SQIVND (reference sequence). The CDR3 is 16 residues long. The DNA of the CDR3 is TGTGCCAGTAGTAGGGCGCAGGGTTTGAGATGGACTGAAGCTTTCTTT. This encodes CASSRAQGLRWTEAFF. The whole variable domain, remainder taken from reference TRBV19 and TRBJ1-1, is DGGITQSPKYLFRKEGQNVTLSCEQNLNHDAMYWYRQDPGQGLRLIYYSQIVNDFQKGDIAEGYSVSREKKESFPLTVTSAQKNPTAFYLCASSRAQGLRWTEAFFGQGTRLTVV.

This clonotype was seen ten or more times. The chain recombines TRBV10-3 with TRBJ1-1; tentative D call: TRBD1 (5 bases). This CDR3 has 13 residues. From germline, CDR1 is ENHRY and CDR2 SYGVKD. Trimming pared 8 bases from V and 4 bases from J, leaving 14 bases between. The DNA for the CDR3 is TGTGCCATCCGTGGGGGGACGGGCACTGAAGCTTTCTTT. Encoded protein: CAIRGGTGTEAFF.

Ten or more counts support this clonotype. The chain links TRBV27 to TRBJ1-3; D is uncertain. Germline values: CDR1 MNHEY, CDR2 SMNVEV (reference sequence). This CDR3 is built from 16 residues. The V end was cut by 0 bases, the J end by 0 bases, with 9 bases between. The CDR3 coding sequence is TGTGCCAGCAGTTTATCAGCGAGATCCTCTGGAAACACCATATATTTT. Residues: CASSLSARSSGNTIYF.

This clonotype occurred many times. The chain recombines TRBV7-9 with TRBJ2-2; D perhaps matches TRBD2 (6 bases). With 6 bases removed from V and 1 base from J, the gap between germline ends came to 33 bases. CDR1 is SEHNR and CDR2 is FQNEAQ in the germline V gene (reference sequence). This CDR3 has 22 residues. CDR3 region: CASSLSTALYDGRSKNTGELFF. The CDR3 DNA follows: TGTGCCAGCAGTTTGTCGACCGCCCTATACGACGGGAGATCGAAGAACACCGGGGAGCTGTTTTTT.

The sample holds many counts of this clonotype. The chain combines TRBV27 with TRBJ1-4; 9 positions agree with TRBD1. Germline V gene sequence: CDR1 MNHEY, CDR2 SMNVEV (reference sequence). The CDR3 spans 16 residues. Trimming cost V 6 bases and J 7 bases; bases outside gene matches: 12. The CDR3 spells CASRRGQGLKSEKLFF. The CDR3 DNA follows: TGTGCCAGCAGGAGGGGACAGGGCCTGAAGTCTGAAAAACTGTTTTTT.

This clonotype was detected many times. The V call is TRBV6-1, the J call TRBJ2-7; tentatively, D is TRBD1 or TRBD2 (6 bases each). Trimming shortened V by 5 bases and J by 6 bases, and 20 bases separated the two germline ends. The CDR3 is made up of 15 amino acids. The germline CDR1 and CDR2 sequences are MNHNS and SASEGT. CDR3 protein: CASSYDLGARGEQYF. In nucleotides, the CDR3 is TGTGCCAGCAGTTACGATCTGGGGGCGCGGGGCGAGCAGTACTTC.

This clonotype occurred many times. The V gene is TRBV5-1, the J gene TRBJ2-1; unclear D gene. Germline CDR1 is SGHRS and CDR2 is YFSETQ. Trimming shortened V by 0 bases and J by 8 bases, and 9 bases separated the two germline ends. The CDR3 is 13 amino acids. CDR3 loop: CASSLVGLYEQFF. The CDR3 DNA is TGCGCCAGCAGCTTGGTAGGCCTCTATGAGCAGTTCTTC.

J is TRBJ2-7 and V is TRBV12-5, with TRBD2 matching over 11 bases. This CDR3 contains 17 residues. Per the germline V gene, CDR1 is LGHNT and CDR2 is FRNRAP. With V trimmed by 0 bases and J by 3 bases, 7 bases remained unmatched. CDR3 in amino acids: CASGLVLAGGCLYEQYF. In nucleotides, the CDR3 is TGTGCTAGTGGTTTGGTTCTAGCGGGAGGTTGTCTCTACGAGCAGTACTTC.

J is TRBJ1-3 and V is TRBV5-6; weak D call: TRBD1 (5 bases). Germline V CDR1 and CDR2: SGHDT, YYEEEE. V was cut by 2 bases and J by 0 bases, with 15 bases left in between. The CDR3 runs to 17 residues. CDR3 sequence reads: CASSFGATFASGNTIYF. CDR3 DNA sequence: TGTGCCAGCAGCTTTGGGGCGACCTTTGCCTCTGGAAACACCATATATTTT.

This chain joins TRBV4-1 and TRBJ2-3; D gene uncertain. This CDR3 is built from 16 residues. V lost 5 bases and J 0 bases, leaving 15 bases between the germline ends. Germline CDR1 is MGHRA and CDR2 is YSYEKL. DNA of the CDR3: TGCGCCAGCAGCAAAGTAGGACGGTCTAGCACAGATACGCAGTATTTT. Amino acid sequence: CASSKVGRSSTDTQYF.

The gene calls are TRBV20-1 and TRBJ1-5; TRBD1 might be the D (5 bases). Germline lookup yields CDR1 DFQATT and CDR2 SNEGSKA (reference sequence). The V gene lost 1 base and the J gene lost 2 bases, with 9 bases spanning the gap. The length of the CDR3 is 14 residues. The chain's CDR3 is CSARVRRGNQPQHF. The CDR3 DNA reads TGCAGTGCTAGAGTGCGCAGGGGCAATCAGCCCCAGCATTTT.

V and J are TRBV28 and TRBJ2-2, with 8 bases identical to TRBD2. With 4 bases clipped from V and 8 bases from J, the junction kept 9 bases outside the gene matches. This CDR3 spans 15 amino acids. The germline CDR1 and CDR2 sequences are MDHEN and SYDVKM. The CDR3 here is CASSWRGRRAGELFF. As DNA, the CDR3 is TGTGCCAGCAGTTGGCGCGGGAGGCGAGCGGGGGAGCTGTTTTTT.

This clonotype was counted many times. The chain joins TRBV4-2 to TRBJ2-5, with TRBD2 identical over 7 bases. With 1 base clipped from V and 5 bases from J, the junction kept 7 bases outside the gene matches. The CDR3 contains 15 residues. The germline CDR1 and CDR2 sequences are LGHNA and YNFKEQ. In nucleotides, the CDR3 is TGTGCCAGCAGCCAAGGCCCGGGGGAGGGGGAGACCCAGTACTTC. The encoded protein is CASSQGPGEGETQYF.

There are many counts of this clonotype. The chain is built from TRBV13 and TRBJ2-1; D gene ambiguous. V was cut by 0 bases and J by 8 bases, with 2 bases left in between. Germline CDR1 reads PRHDT; CDR2 reads FYEKMQ (reference sequence). This CDR3 contains 11 residues. The CDR3, as DNA: TGTGCCAGCAGCTTAGGGCATGAGCAGTTCTTC. Its protein is CASSLGHEQFF.

The genes are TRBV9 and TRBJ1-3; no definite D call. The germline V gene has CDR1 SGDLS and CDR2 YYNGEE. V was trimmed by 2 bases and J by 0 bases, leaving 3 bases between them. The CDR3 totals 13 residues. Here the CDR3 reads CASSVDSGNTIYF. CDR3 sequence (DNA): TGTGCCAGCAGCGTGGACTCTGGAAACACCATATATTTT.

This chain uses TRBV13 with TRBJ2-7, with 10 bases matching TRBD2. Near its end, the DNA agrees better with TRBJ2-1, so the J call may be wrong. CDR1 is PRHDT and CDR2 is FYEKMQ in the germline V gene (reference sequence). The CDR3 loop spans 15 amino acids. The CDR3 bases are TGTGCCAGCAGCGGGGGGACTAGCGAACCCTACGAGCAGTTCTTC. This translates into CASSGGTSEPYEQFF.

This clonotype occurred a few times. The V call is TRBV15, the J call TRBJ1-5; the D is unclear. The germline gives CDR1 LNHNV, CDR2 YYDKDF (reference sequence). The CDR3 length is 16 residues. V was clipped by 0 bases and J by 6 bases, with 15 bases between them. The CDR3: CATSRDLAVGGQPQHF. In DNA, the CDR3 is TGTGCCACCAGCAGAGATCTGGCAGTCGGAGGTCAGCCCCAGCATTTT.

Many counts were recorded for this clonotype. Mismatch with germline at one junction end may stem from a read error. The chain recombines TRBV5-1 with TRBJ1-1; a possible D gene is TRBD1 (6 bases). The CDR3 spans 15 residues. Germline values: CDR1 SGHRS, CDR2 YFSETQ. The DNA of the CDR3 is TGCGCCAGCAGCTTGCAGGGACAAATGAACATTGAAGCTTTCTTT. Translating gives CASSLQGQMNIEAFF. Together with reference TRBV5-1 and TRBJ1-1, the CDR3 gives the full variable domain: KAGVTQTPRYLIKTRGQQVTLSCSPISGHRSVSWYQQTPGQGLQFLFEYFSETQRNKGNFPGRFSGRQFSNSRSEMNVSTLELGDSALYLCASSLQGQMNIEAFFGQGTRLTVV.

This clonotype occurred many times. V gene TRBV12-3 or TRBV12-4 combines with J gene TRBJ2-7, with 7 positions matching TRBD1. Trimming at V came to 4 bases and at J to 5 bases, leaving 8 bases not matched to a gene. This CDR3 has 14 residues. The CDR3 sequence: CASSSGTEPHEQYF. Here the CDR3 DNA reads TGTGCCAGCAGTTCCGGGACAGAGCCTCACGAGCAGTACTTC.

V gene TRBV6-2 or TRBV6-3 combines with J gene TRBJ2-5, with no clear D. With 0 bases removed from V and 7 bases from J, the gap between germline ends came to 6 bases. This CDR3 region has 12 residues. CDR1 and CDR2 (germline): MNHEY, SVGEGT. CDR3 in DNA: TGTGCCAGCAGTTACTCGTCCGCGACCCAGTACTTC. As protein: CASSYSSATQYF.

This clonotype was counted many times. The chain uses TRBV18 and TRBJ2-7, with D maybe TRBD1 (5 bases). V was pared by 3 bases and J by 1 base, with 7 bases between. This CDR3 has 13 residues. Germline V gene data show CDR1 as KGHSH and CDR2 as LQKENI. The CDR3 nucleotides read TGTGCCAGCTCACCGACAGAATCCTACGAGCAGTACTTC. Amino acids: CASSPTESYEQYF.

This clonotype was recorded many times. J is TRBJ2-5 and V is TRBV20-1; D is unresolved. CDR3 length equals 15 residues. CDR1 DFQATT and CDR2 SNEGSKA come from the germline V gene (reference sequence). V dropped 1 base and J dropped 2 bases, with 14 bases sitting between them. The CDR3 nucleotides are TGCAGTGCTAGAGGGTTCCTGCGCCAACAAGAGACCCAGTACTTC. It specifies CSARGFLRQQETQYF.

This clonotype came up many times. The chain recombines TRBV7-2 with TRBJ1-5; D gene unclear. The CDR3 is made up of 15 amino acids. Germline V gene data show CDR1 as SGHTA and CDR2 as FQGNSA. V shed 4 bases and J shed 3 bases, with 13 bases lying between them. CDR3 nucleotide sequence: TGTGCCAGCAGCTCGACTGATCTCCCCAATCAGCCCCAGCATTTT. Residues: CASSSTDLPNQPQHF.

This clonotype was observed at least ten times. The J gene is TRBJ1-1, the V gene TRBV29-1; D perhaps matches TRBD1 (6 bases). V lost 3 bases to trimming and J lost 5 bases, with 13 bases between them. There are 13 residues in the CDR3. CDR1 and CDR2 (germline): SQVTM, ANQGSEA. DNA of the CDR3: TGCAGCGTTGATCCAGGGGATAGGACTGAAGCTTTCTTT. Protein sequence: CSVDPGDRTEAFF.

This clonotype was picked up many times. This chain uses TRBV10-2 with TRBJ2-1; 7 nucleotides agree with TRBD1. Trimming took 2 bases from V and 5 from J; bases not matched to a gene: 3. The CDR3 spans 14 residues. Germline assignment: CDR1 WSHSY and CDR2 SAAADI. CDR3 DNA sequence: TGCGCCAGCAGTGAGGGGCAGGGGGACAATGAGCAGTTCTTC. Amino acid sequence: CASSEGQGDNEQFF.

This clonotype occurred a few times. The V and J genes are TRBV4-1 and TRBJ2-7; TRBD2 matches at 8 bases. The germline CDR1 and CDR2 sequences are MGHRA and YSYEKL. The V gene end was trimmed by 3 bases and the J gene end by 7 bases; junction bases not matched to a gene: 17. The CDR3 has 17 amino acids. CDR3 in DNA: TGCGCCAGCAGCCAGGGGTACGGGAGGGCCCTATTGAGAGAGCAGTACTTC. Translated: CASSQGYGRALLREQYF.

This clonotype was seen ten or more times. The gene calls are TRBV27 and TRBJ2-3; TRBD2 matches at 7 bases. This CDR3 has 15 amino acids. With V trimmed by 8 bases and J by 3 bases, 11 bases remained unmatched. Germline lookup yields CDR1 MNHEY and CDR2 SMNVEV (reference sequence). The CDR3 loop reads CASARRGSVTDTQYF. In DNA, the CDR3 is TGTGCCAGCGCTAGGCGCGGGAGCGTAACAGATACGCAGTATTTT.

This clonotype showed up many times. The genes are TRBV10-3 and TRBJ1-5; D gene unclear. The V gene lost 2 bases and the J gene lost 6 bases, with 5 bases spanning the gap. The CDR3 sequence is 12 residues long. Germline CDR1 ENHRY, CDR2 SYGVKD. The DNA for the CDR3 is TGTGCCATCAGTGAGGAAGGTCAGCCCCAGCATTTT. Its translation: CAISEEGQPQHF.